This entry is about one T cell receptor (beta chain). What it recognizes is unknown. These data originate in a study of cytomegalovirus exposure and HLA in healthy donors. General study points: Across donors, sequencing depth was assumed by presence/absence analyses to be roughly uniform. The HLA-A and HLA-B alleles of most subjects were reportedly predicted accurately from TCR beta sequences. Later analysis indicated greater clonal expansion among HLA-associated TCR beta chains than among equally common other chains.

The trim removed 6 bases at V and 4 bases at J, leaving 4 bases unmatched. CDR3 size: 13 residues. Germline CDR1 MNHEY, CDR2 SVGAGI. Researchers ran the PCR with 60 Vbeta and 13 Jbeta primers. Only in-frame clones appear in the TCRdb table, and some are missing; sequencing was by immunoSEQ multiplex PCR. The repertoire table contains approximately 38,000 clones. This clonotype was obtained from a man between 25 and 39 years old in good health and CMV-seronegative. The rearrangement uses TRBV6-5 and TRBJ2-7; 9 bases match TRBD2. The sequencing sample was made of PBMCs. The CDR3 protein is CASSRTSEYEQYF. Here the CDR3 DNA reads TGTGCCAGCAGCCGGACTAGCGAATACGAGCAGTACTTC.